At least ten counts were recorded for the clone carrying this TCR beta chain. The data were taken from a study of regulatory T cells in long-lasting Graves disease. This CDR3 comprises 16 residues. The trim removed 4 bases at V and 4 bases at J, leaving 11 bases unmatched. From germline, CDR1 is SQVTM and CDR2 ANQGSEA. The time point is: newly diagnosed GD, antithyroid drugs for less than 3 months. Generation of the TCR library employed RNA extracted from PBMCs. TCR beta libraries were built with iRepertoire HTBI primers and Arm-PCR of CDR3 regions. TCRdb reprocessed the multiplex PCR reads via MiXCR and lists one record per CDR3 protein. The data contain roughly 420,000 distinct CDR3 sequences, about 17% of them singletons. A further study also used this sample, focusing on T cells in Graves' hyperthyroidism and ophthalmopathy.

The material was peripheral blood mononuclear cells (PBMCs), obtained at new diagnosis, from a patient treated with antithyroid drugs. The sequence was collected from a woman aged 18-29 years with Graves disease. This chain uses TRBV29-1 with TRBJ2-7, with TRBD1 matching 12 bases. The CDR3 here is CSVGGVWDRGLYEQYF. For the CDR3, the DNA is TGCAGCGTTGGTGGGGTGTGGGACAGGGGGCTATACGAGCAGTACTTC.